Presented here are 29 T cell receptor beta chains from one specimen sequenced in a study of T-cell memory formation after mild COVID-19. A single record per CDR3 protein comes from TCRdb applying MiXCR to the 5' RACE reads. Of about 200,000 distinct CDR3 sequences listed, around 8.8% were seen once; the top ten hold roughly 4%. The sequenced material came from PBMCs or a T cell subset sorted from them (not recorded which). The receptors were gathered from a man between 18 and 35 years old who had mild COVID-19 (a few samples of this study predate the infection). Cell type and time point are not known.

This clonotype came up once. V is TRBV20-1 and J is TRBJ2-5; TRBD2 matches 11 bases. CDR1 is DFQATT and CDR2 is SNEGSKA in the germline V gene (reference sequence). The CDR3 spans 15 residues. J lost 13 bases, V lost 0 bases, and 13 bases had no gene match. CDR3 region: CSARDRRLAGGPWYF. DNA of the CDR3: TGCAGTGCTAGAGATCGTCGGCTAGCGGGGGGTCCCTGGTACTTC.

The sample holds a few counts of this clonotype. The chain is built from TRBV4-3 and TRBJ1-2; a possible D gene is TRBD1 (5 bases). The CDR3 has 16 amino acids. V was clipped by 2 bases and J by 4 bases, with 17 bases between them. CDR1 LGHNA and CDR2 YSLEER come from the germline V gene. This CDR3 is CASSQTPVDRSYGYTF. In DNA form, the CDR3 reads TGCGCCAGCAGCCAAACCCCTGTCGACAGATCCTATGGCTACACCTTC.

The table lists this clonotype with a few counts. The rearrangement joins TRBV1 to TRBJ1-5. TRBV1 is a documented pseudogene. This CDR3 region has 12 residues. CDR3 nucleotides: TGCACCAGCAGCCAAGGTGGGCAGCCCCAGCATTTT. This encodes CTSSQGGQPQHF.

This chain connects TRBV7-3 to TRBJ1-5; D is ambiguous. The CDR3 is 16 amino acids. Trimming left V 2 bases short and J 4 bases short, with 15 bases between. Germline V gene data show CDR1 as SGHTA and CDR2 as FQGTGA. The CDR3 loop is CASSLRRPNMNQPQHF. CDR3 nucleotide sequence: TGTGCCAGCAGCTTACGTAGGCCAAACATGAATCAGCCCCAGCATTTT.

This clonotype was detected only a few times. The chain joins TRBV2 to TRBJ1-1; no clear D gene. This CDR3 is built from 13 residues. The germline V gene has CDR1 SNHLY and CDR2 FYNNEI. Trimming removed 5 bases at V and 10 bases at J, with 17 bases between. DNA for the CDR3: TGTGCCAGCAGTTTTGAGTCCGACACCTTAGCTTTCTTT. As protein: CASSFESDTLAFF. The variable domain in full, with the rest retrieved from reference TRBV2 and TRBJ1-1, is EPEVTQTPSHQVTQMGQEVILRCVPISNHLYFYWYRQILGQKVEFLVSFYNNEISEKSEIFDDQFSVERPDGSNFTLKIRSTKLEDSAMYFCASSFESDTLAFFGQGTRLTVV.

This chain links TRBV23-1 with TRBJ2-1; either TRBD1 or TRBD2 may fit D (5 bases each). TRBV23-1 is annotated as an ORF whose role is uncertain. CDR3 length equals 16 residues. Trimming stripped 6 bases from V and 4 bases from J, with 19 bases between. In DNA form, the CDR3 reads TGCGCCAGCAGACAAATTCGGGACCGAGGTTACAATGAGCAGTTCTTC. Its protein is CASRQIRDRGYNEQFF.

V is TRBV28 and J is TRBJ2-1, with D maybe TRBD1 (6 bases). V lost 2 bases and J 4 bases, leaving 12 bases between the germline ends. CDR1 is MDHEN, CDR2 SYDVKM, per germline. This CDR3 contains 15 residues. CDR3 DNA: TGTGCCAGCAGTTTAGTCCTGGGGGCATACAATGAGCAGTTCTTC. It codes for CASSLVLGAYNEQFF. The full variable domain, its missing parts supplied by reference TRBV28 and TRBJ2-1, is DVKVTQSSRYLVKRTGEKVFLECVQDMDHENMFWYRQDPGLGLRLIYFSYDVKMKEKGDIPEGYSVSREKKERFSLILESASTNQTSMYLCASSLVLGAYNEQFFGPGTRLTVL.

This clonotype has just a few counts. This chain links TRBV20-1 with TRBJ2-5; tentative D call: TRBD2 (5 bases). The V end lost 4 bases, the J end lost 5 bases, and 11 bases lay between the germline ends. There are 12 residues in the CDR3. Germline CDR1 DFQATT, CDR2 SNEGSKA (reference sequence). The CDR3 bases are TGCAGTGCTATCCTCGGGGTGGAGACCCAGTACTTC. Amino acids: CSAILGVETQYF.

The V call is TRBV5-6, the J call TRBJ2-3; 8 bases line up with TRBD2. The CDR3 consists of 16 residues. Germline-derived CDR1 and CDR2 are SGHDT and YYEEEE. The trim removed 4 bases at V and 7 bases at J, leaving 14 bases unmatched. CDR3 DNA sequence: TGTGCCAGCAGCCCTCGGGGGGGTGCCACACTAAATACGCAGTATTTT. Translated, it gives CASSPRGGATLNTQYF.

This rearrangement joins TRBV7-2 to TRBJ2-6; D is possibly TRBD2 (5 bases). The CDR3 loop spans 16 amino acids. Per the germline V gene, CDR1 is SGHTA and CDR2 is FQGNSA. The V end lost 5 bases, the J end lost 1 base, and 12 bases lay between the germline ends. The CDR3 DNA is TGTGCCAGCAGCCTACACCTAGCATCTGGGGCCAACGTCCTGACTTTC. This encodes CASSLHLASGANVLTF.

This clonotype was recorded at least ten times. The V and J genes are TRBV7-8 and TRBJ1-4; no reliable D call. From germline, CDR1 is SGHVS and CDR2 FQNEAQ. This CDR3 has 17 amino acids. Trimming stripped 1 base from V and 0 bases from J, with 12 bases between. CDR3 amino acids: CASSLVVGIATNEKLFF. Written as DNA, the CDR3 is TGTGCCAGCAGCTTAGTGGTCGGCATTGCAACTAATGAAAAACTGTTTTTT.

Only a few counts were recorded for this clonotype. V gene TRBV3-1 combines with J gene TRBJ2-5; D ambiguous. Germline lookup yields CDR1 LGHDT and CDR2 YNNKEL (reference sequence). The CDR3 length is 11 residues. V was trimmed by 2 bases and J by 7 bases, leaving 5 bases between them. The CDR3, as DNA: TGTGCCAGCAGCCAAATGTGGACCCAGTACTTC. This translates into CASSQMWTQYF.

The chain joins TRBV29-1 to TRBJ2-7, with 7 bases aligning to TRBD1. V gave up 6 bases and J gave up 9 bases; unmatched junction bases: 11. Germline CDR1 SQVTM, CDR2 ANQGSEA. This CDR3 has 12 amino acids. The CDR3 bases are TGCAGCGTAACCGGGACAGCCTTAGCGCAGTACTTC. Translating gives CSVTGTALAQYF.

This clonotype was seen ten or more times. CDR3 DNA: TGCGCCAGCAGCGCGTCAGGGCGTGAGCAGTTCTTC. Translation: CASSASGREQFF. The chain uses TRBV5-1 and TRBJ2-1; weak D call: TRBD1 (5 bases). The CDR3 has 12 amino acids. Per the germline V gene, CDR1 is SGHRS and CDR2 is YFSETQ. The V end was cut by 4 bases, the J end by 9 bases, with 11 bases between.

The rearrangement links TRBV30 to TRBJ2-1; D uncertain. Trimming stripped 0 bases from V and 0 bases from J, with 9 bases between. The CDR3 is 15 residues long. Germline V gives CDR1 GTSNPN, CDR2 SVGIG (reference sequence). The CDR3: CAWSVNSVSYNEQFF. CDR3 bases: TGTGCCTGGAGTGTAAATTCAGTCTCCTACAATGAGCAGTTCTTC.

The CDR3 sequence: CASKRGGHDEQYV. The CDR3 DNA follows: TGTGCCAGCAAAAGGGGAGGGCACGACGAGCAGTACGTC. The chain carries TRBV28 and TRBJ2-7, with 7 bases lining up with TRBD2. This CDR3 contains 13 residues. With 7 bases clipped from V and 5 bases from J, the junction kept 8 bases outside the gene matches. The germline CDR1 and CDR2 sequences are MDHEN and SYDVKM.

The CDR3 is CSATKQGASQPQHF. The DNA for the CDR3 is TGCAGTGCTACTAAACAGGGGGCAAGTCAGCCCCAGCATTTT. The rearrangement uses TRBV20-1 and TRBJ1-5; 9 bases line up with TRBD1. J was trimmed by 6 bases and V by 4 bases; bases with no gene match: 7. The CDR3 spans 14 residues. CDR1 and CDR2 from the germline V gene are DFQATT and SNEGSKA (reference sequence).

In this sample, this clonotype turned up many times. This chain uses TRBV5-1 with TRBJ2-5; no clear D gene. V lost 4 bases, J lost 3 bases, and 10 bases lay in between. This CDR3 contains 13 residues. Germline V gene sequence: CDR1 SGHRS, CDR2 YFSETQ. CDR3 region: CASSLHTEETQYF. The CDR3 coding sequence is TGCGCCAGCAGCCTACACACCGAAGAGACCCAGTACTTC.

This clonotype is labeled as medium-sized (0.01 to 0.1%). The gene calls are TRBV7-2 and TRBJ2-3; D remains ambiguous. CDR1 SGHTA and CDR2 FQGNSA come from the germline V gene. The ends were cut back, 1 base at V and 3 bases at J, with 8 bases in the middle. The CDR3 sequence is 14 residues long. The CDR3 spells CASSLVVGTDTQYF. The CDR3 bases are TGTGCCAGCAGCTTAGTGGTGGGGACAGATACGCAGTATTTT.

The V and J genes are TRBV4-1 and TRBJ1-2; D gene uncertain. Trimming shortened V by 0 bases and J by 3 bases, and 11 bases separated the two germline ends. Per the germline V gene, CDR1 is MGHRA and CDR2 is YSYEKL. This CDR3 has 15 residues. Written as DNA, the CDR3 is TGCGCCAGCAGCCAAGACCCCGCGCCGGACTATGGCTACACCTTC. Translation gives CASSQDPAPDYGYTF.

The chain has TRBV24-1 and TRBJ2-4; D unresolved. V shed 2 bases and J shed 6 bases, with 7 bases lying between them. Germline values: CDR1 KGHDR, CDR2 SFDVKD. The CDR3 extends over 13 amino acids. The CDR3 loop reads CATSDSYGNIQYF. Here the CDR3 DNA reads TGTGCCACCAGTGATTCGTACGGAAACATTCAGTACTTC.

This chain links TRBV25-1 with TRBJ1-2, with D possibly matching TRBD1 (6 bases). Trimming took off 7 bases at V and 8 bases at J, with 14 bases between the two ends. The CDR3 loop spans 12 amino acids. Germline V gene sequence: CDR1 MGHDK, CDR2 SYGVNS. CDR3 loop: CASTQGGNGYTF. In DNA form, the CDR3 reads TGTGCCAGCACGCAAGGGGGGAACGGCTACACCTTC.

In this sample, this clonotype turned up many times. The chain combines TRBV7-2 with TRBJ1-1, with a weak D call TRBD1 (6 bases). V was cut by 5 bases and J by 8 bases, with 12 bases left in between. The CDR3 totals 12 residues. Germline CDR1 and CDR2: SGHTA and FQGNSA. CDR3 region: CASSQHRAEAFF. The DNA of the CDR3 is TGTGCCAGCAGCCAACACAGGGCAGAAGCTTTCTTT. The full variable domain, rest sourced from reference TRBV7-2 and TRBJ1-1, is GAGVSQSPSNKVTEKGKDVELRCDPISGHTALYWYRQSLGQGLEFLIYFQGNSAPDKSGLPSDRFSAERTGGSVSTLTIQRTQQEDSAVYLCASSQHRAEAFFGQGTRLTVV.

This clonotype was detected many times. This rearrangement joins TRBV11-2 to TRBJ1-6; D gene ambiguous. The CDR3 length is 12 residues. The V end lost 5 bases, the J end lost 10 bases, and 9 bases lay between the germline ends. The germline gives CDR1 SGHAT, CDR2 FQNNGV. The chain's CDR3 is CASSPYRSPLHF. CDR3 bases: TGTGCCAGCAGCCCGTACCGCTCACCCCTCCACTTT.

In its sample, this clonotype was seen once. V gene TRBV11-2 combines with J gene TRBJ1-6; D remains ambiguous. Between the trimmed V and J ends, which lost 5 bases and 7 bases, there was a span of 15 bases. CDR3 length: 15 residues. The V gene's germline CDR1 is SGHAT and CDR2 FQNNGV. The CDR3 here is CASSVLGSVNSPLHF. The CDR3 bases are TGTGCCAGCAGCGTGCTGGGCAGCGTAAATTCACCCCTCCACTTT. Filled out from reference TRBV11-2 and TRBJ1-6, the complete variable domain reads EAGVAQSPRYKIIEKRQSVAFWCNPISGHATLYWYQQILGQGPKLLIQFQNNGVVDDSQLPKDRFSAERLKGVDSTLKIQPAKLEDSAVYLCASSVLGSVNSPLHFGNGTRLTVT.

This clonotype was detected a few times. The J gene is TRBJ1-4, the V gene TRBV5-6, with D perhaps TRBD1 (5 bases). The CDR3 covers 11 residues. In germline, CDR1 is SGHDT, CDR2 YYEEEE. Trimming left V 9 bases short and J 14 bases short, with 17 bases between. The CDR3 sequence is CAIQQRDRLFF. As DNA, the CDR3 is TGTGCCATACAACAGAGGGACCGCCTGTTTTTT. The variable domain in full, completed from reference TRBV5-6 and TRBJ1-4, reads DAGVTQSPTHLIKTRGQQVTLRCSPKSGHDTVSWYQQALGQGPQFIFQYYEEEERQRGNFPDRFSGHQFPNYSSELNVNALLLGDSALYLCAIQQRDRLFFGSGTQLSVL.

This clonotype appeared a few times. The rearrangement joins TRBV6-2 or TRBV6-3 to TRBJ2-3, with D maybe TRBD1 (6 bases). This CDR3 region has 18 residues. Germline V gene data show CDR1 as MNHEY and CDR2 as SVGEGT. Trimming removed 2 bases from V and 5 bases from J, with 23 bases in between. CDR3 in DNA: TGTGCCAGCAGTTACGGTCGGATCGATTGGGGGCGCGAAGATACGCAGTATTTT. Amino acid sequence: CASSYGRIDWGREDTQYF.

The J gene is TRBJ1-1, the V gene TRBV29-1; 9 nucleotides line up with TRBD1. Germline V lookup: CDR1 SQVTM, CDR2 ANQGSEA. With 6 bases clipped from V and 6 bases from J, the junction kept 8 bases outside the gene matches. This CDR3 contains 13 residues. The CDR3 DNA follows: TGCAGCGTAGGGACAGGGTTTATCTCTGAAGCTTTCTTT. As protein: CSVGTGFISEAFF. Drawing the rest from reference TRBV29-1 and TRBJ1-1, the complete variable domain is SAVISQKPSRDICQRGTSLTIQCQVDSQVTMMFWYRQQPGQSLTLIATANQGSEATYESGFVIDKFPISRPNLTFSTLTVSNMSPEDSSIYLCSVGTGFISEAFFGQGTRLTVV.

The V and J genes are TRBV2 and TRBJ2-5; 12 bases match TRBD2. CDR3 size: 15 residues. Per the germline V gene, CDR1 is SNHLY and CDR2 is FYNNEI. With 4 bases clipped from V and 3 bases from J, the junction kept 3 bases outside the gene matches. CDR3 sequence (DNA): TGTGCCAGCAGTGCGGCTAGCGGGGGGGAAGAGACCCAGTACTTC. Its protein product is CASSAASGGEETQYF.